The 2 T cell receptor beta chains in this list originate from one sample, sequenced in a study of beta chain features in type 1 diabetes. No antigen is known for these receptors. Expressed TCRB transcripts were sequenced because the isolated RNA had all been reverse transcribed beforehand. Method: immunoSEQ multiplex PCR; TCRdb's copy keeps in-frame clones and lacks some. The top ten clones hold less than 0.65% of a sample with roughly 400,000 clones, around 10% of them seen once. Study-level findings and limits: Type 1 diabetes patients had TCRB CDR3s that were shorter (moderately but significantly so) in all four CD4+ subsets.

The sample was central memory CD4+ T cells from blood. These receptor sequences come from a man between 25 and 39 years old with type 1 diabetes.

This clone was counted a few times. The chain combines TRBV6-6 with TRBJ1-5, with 9 bases matching TRBD1. This CDR3 is built from 16 residues. V trimming: 5 bases; J trimming: 7 bases; junction bases outside the gene matches: 12. Germline V gene lookup returns CDR1 MNHNY and CDR2 SVGAGI (reference sequence). The CDR3 sequence is CASSPSTGGSRQPQHF. Written as DNA, the CDR3 is TGTGCCAGCAGTCCATCCACAGGGGGCTCTAGGCAGCCCCAGCATTTT.

The chain joins TRBV5-4 to TRBJ2-7; 9 bases line up with TRBD2. Germline V gene sequence: CDR1 SGHNT, CDR2 YYREEE (reference sequence). After removal of 0 bases from V and 2 bases from J, the junction contained 6 bases not matched to a gene. This CDR3 region has 16 residues. The chain's CDR3 is CASSLDTSGLPYEQYF. DNA of the CDR3: TGTGCCAGCAGCTTGGATACTAGCGGGCTTCCCTACGAGCAGTACTTC.